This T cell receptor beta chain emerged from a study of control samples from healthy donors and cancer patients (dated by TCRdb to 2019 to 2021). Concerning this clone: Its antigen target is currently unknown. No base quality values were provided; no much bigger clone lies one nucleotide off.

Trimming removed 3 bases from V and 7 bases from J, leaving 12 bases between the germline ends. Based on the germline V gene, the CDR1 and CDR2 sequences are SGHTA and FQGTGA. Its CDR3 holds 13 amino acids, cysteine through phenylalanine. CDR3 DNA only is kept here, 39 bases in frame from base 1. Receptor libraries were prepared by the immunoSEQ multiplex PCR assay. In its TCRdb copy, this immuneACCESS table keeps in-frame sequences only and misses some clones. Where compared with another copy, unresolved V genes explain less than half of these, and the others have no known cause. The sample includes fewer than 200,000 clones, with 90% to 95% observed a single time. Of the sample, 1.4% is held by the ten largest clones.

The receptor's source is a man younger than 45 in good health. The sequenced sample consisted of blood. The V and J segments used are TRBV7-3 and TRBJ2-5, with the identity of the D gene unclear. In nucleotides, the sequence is TGTGCCAGCAGCTTGAACCTGCGAGGGACCCAGTACTTC. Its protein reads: CASSLNLRGTQYF. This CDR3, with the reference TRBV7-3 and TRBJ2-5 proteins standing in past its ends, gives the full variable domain GAGVSQTPSNKVTEKGKYVELRCDPISGHTALYWYRQSLGQGPEFLIYFQGTGAADDSGLPNDRFFAVRPEGSVSTLKIQRTERGDSAVYLCASSLNLRGTQYFGPGTRLLVL.